Following are 25 T cell receptor beta chains from one sample sequenced in a study of blood T cell repertoires in COVID-19. Data came from immunoSEQ multiplex PCR; TCRdb stores just in-frame clones and leaves some out. Of roughly 150,000 clones detected, 70% to 85% appear once; the ten largest clones hold nearly 10%. The sequencing input was peripheral blood. The receptors come from a woman in her 50s with acute or convalescent COVID-19.

The rearrangement joins TRBV9 to TRBJ2-5, with TRBD1 matching 9 bases. Trimming removed 6 bases from V and 0 bases from J; junction bases left unmatched: 3. Germline CDR1 and CDR2: SGDLS and YYNGEE. The CDR3 covers 14 residues. The CDR3 reads CASNRGRNQETQYF. CDR3 DNA: TGTGCCAGCAACAGGGGGCGAAACCAAGAGACCCAGTACTTC.

This clone was seen more than once but under ten times. J is TRBJ2-2 and V is TRBV5-6; 11 nucleotides align to TRBD2. The CDR3 totals 15 residues. Germline CDR1 SGHDT, CDR2 YYEEEE. The ends lost 5 bases at V and 7 bases at J; junction bases unmatched: 7. The CDR3 nucleotides read TGTGCCAGCAGTAGGACTAGCGGGTGGAACGGGGAGCTGTTTTTT. Its protein is CASSRTSGWNGELFF.

This clone was counted between two and nine times. The chain couples TRBV25-1 to TRBJ2-1; the match to TRBD2 covers 10 bases. Germline V gene lookup returns CDR1 MGHDK and CDR2 SYGVNS. The CDR3 sequence is 16 residues long. Trimming removed 6 bases from V and 4 bases from J; junction bases left unmatched: 9. The CDR3 DNA is TGTGCCAGCAGGGCTATAGCGGGAGGCCCATACAATGAGCAGTTCTTC. Translating it yields CASRAIAGGPYNEQFF.

The V and J genes are TRBV5-8 and TRBJ1-2; D gene unclear. Germline V gives CDR1 SGHTS, CDR2 YDEGEE. The CDR3 is made up of 13 amino acids. Trimming pared 0 bases from V and 2 bases from J, leaving 5 bases between. As DNA, the CDR3 is TGTGCCAGCAGCTTGGCCGAGAACTATGGCTACACCTTC. Amino acid sequence: CASSLAENYGYTF.

V and J are TRBV6-5 and TRBJ2-7; 10 positions match TRBD1. Germline CDR1 and CDR2: MNHEY and SVGAGI. The junction had 7 bases not matched to a gene; V was cut back by 5 bases and J by 6 bases. The CDR3 covers 14 residues. CDR3 loop: CASSPDRGSSEQYF. The DNA for the CDR3 is TGTGCCAGCAGTCCGGACAGGGGGTCTAGCGAGCAGTACTTC.

Here the CDR3 reads CASTRTDSYNSPLHF. The DNA of the CDR3 is TGTGCCAGCACCCGGACAGACTCCTATAATTCACCCCTCCACTTT. The rearrangement uses TRBV25-1 and TRBJ1-6; a weak D match, TRBD1 (6 bases). The CDR3 spans 15 residues. The V gene's germline CDR1 is MGHDK and CDR2 SYGVNS. The V and J ends lost 7 bases and 0 bases respectively, with 10 bases between them.

This chain uses TRBV7-2 with TRBJ2-5; D is undetermined. From germline, CDR1 is SGHTA and CDR2 FQGNSA. The CDR3 is made up of 13 amino acids. Between the trimmed V and J ends, which lost 2 bases and 2 bases, there was a span of 6 bases. The CDR3, as DNA: TGTGCCAGCAGCTTAAGGAGACAAGAGACCCAGTACTTC. Its protein product is CASSLRRQETQYF.

This clone is a singleton in its sample. The chain recombines TRBV5-1 with TRBJ1-2, with D possibly being TRBD1 (5 bases). The V gene's germline CDR1 is SGHRS and CDR2 YFSETQ. Trimming took 0 bases from V and 3 from J, leaving 12 bases between them. The CDR3 is made up of 15 amino acids. The CDR3 spells CASSLVAGGDYGYTF. The CDR3 region has the DNA TGCGCCAGCAGCTTGGTTGCCGGGGGGGACTATGGCTACACCTTC.

This clone was counted only a few times. The chain recombines TRBV21-1 with TRBJ1-2; no check of the table's D call, TRBD1, against the DNA was made. TRBV21-1 is a listed pseudogene. This CDR3 has 14 amino acids. The CDR3 coding sequence is TGTGCCAGCAGCAAGGTAGGGGGTACCTATGGCTACACCTTC. The encoded protein is CASSKVGGTYGYTF.

This clone was found once. The chain couples TRBV4-3 to TRBJ1-2; possible D gene TRBD1, 5 bases. CDR1 LGHNA and CDR2 YSLEER come from the germline V gene. The CDR3 runs to 15 residues. V was shortened by 0 bases and J by 6 bases, with 14 bases between the two germline ends. The CDR3 DNA reads as TGCGCCAGCAGCCAAGATCTGGTCAGGGTCGATGGCTACACCTTC. This encodes CASSQDLVRVDGYTF.

Here the CDR3 reads CSASGTSGGLGETQYF. In DNA, the CDR3 is TGCAGTGCTAGTGGGACTAGCGGGGGGCTGGGGGAGACCCAGTACTTC. J is TRBJ2-5 and V is TRBV20-1; the match to TRBD2 covers 15 bases. V lost 3 bases, J lost 5 bases, and 7 bases stayed unmatched. The CDR3 spans 16 residues. From germline, CDR1 is DFQATT and CDR2 SNEGSKA (reference sequence).

There are a few counts of this clone. V gene TRBV6-2 or TRBV6-3 combines with J gene TRBJ2-7; 9 nucleotides match TRBD1. V gave up 6 bases and J gave up 0 bases; unmatched junction bases: 3. The CDR3 is 14 residues long. Germline CDR1 and CDR2: MNHEY and SVGEGT. CDR3 loop: CASSPTGGSYEQYF. The CDR3 coding sequence is TGTGCCAGCAGCCCGACAGGGGGCTCCTACGAGCAGTACTTC.

The chain is built from TRBV27 and TRBJ1-2; D possibly corresponds to TRBD1 (5 bases). CDR1 and CDR2 (germline): MNHEY, SMNVEV (reference sequence). Trimming pared 6 bases from V and 2 bases from J, leaving 7 bases between. The CDR3 has 12 residues. The CDR3 coding sequence is TGTGCCAGCAGGGACACAAACTATGGCTACACCTTC. Translation gives CASRDTNYGYTF.

The table lists this clone with a count of one. The chain joins TRBV7-2 to TRBJ1-3; unclear D gene. Germline CDR1 reads SGHTA; CDR2 reads FQGNSA. This CDR3 contains 15 residues. V shed 8 bases and J shed 0 bases, with 14 bases lying between them. This CDR3 is CASETWATSGNTIYF. Here the CDR3 DNA reads TGTGCCAGCGAAACTTGGGCAACCTCTGGAAACACCATATATTTT.

CDR3 residues: CASSPRQGSGELFF. The CDR3 coding sequence is TGTGCCAGCTCACCACGACAGGGGAGCGGGGAGCTGTTTTTT. The chain is built from TRBV18 and TRBJ2-2; 8 bases match TRBD1. Germline V CDR1 and CDR2: KGHSH, LQKENI. The CDR3 extends over 14 amino acids. Trimming took 1 base from V and 7 from J; bases not matched to a gene: 2.

This sequence joins TRBV18 and TRBJ1-1; no firm D call. Germline CDR1 is KGHSH and CDR2 is LQKENI. The CDR3 covers 12 residues. The germline V and J ends were trimmed by 6 bases and 5 bases, with 10 bases remaining between them. The CDR3 bases are TGTGCCAGCTCTTCGGGGAGGACTGAAGCTTTCTTT. This encodes CASSSGRTEAFF.

This chain links TRBV5-3 with TRBJ2-7; 8 bases are a match to TRBD1. TRBV5-3 is designated an ORF whose function remains uncertain. V trimming: 6 bases; J trimming: 1 base; junction bases outside the gene matches: 6. The length of the CDR3 is 14 residues. CDR3 sequence reads: CARIRQGCSYEQYF. Here the CDR3 DNA reads TGTGCCAGAATAAGACAGGGGTGTTCCTACGAGCAGTACTTC.

The genes are TRBV4-3 and TRBJ2-1; possibly TRBD2 for D (6 bases). Germline CDR1 LGHNA, CDR2 YSLEER. Trimming took 2 bases from V and 2 from J, leaving 19 bases between them. The CDR3 runs 18 residues. The DNA of the CDR3 is TGCGCCAGCAGCCAAAAAGCAGATCTAGCGCTACCCTACAATGAGCAGTTCTTC. It is translated as CASSQKADLALPYNEQFF.

The CDR3 DNA sequence: TGCAGCGTTGAGTCTGGCCTAGCGGGAGACGTTGGCACAGATACGCAGTATTTT. Translated: CSVESGLAGDVGTDTQYF. The chain combines TRBV29-1 with TRBJ2-3, with 10 positions matching TRBD2. Germline V gives CDR1 SQVTM, CDR2 ANQGSEA. The CDR3 covers 18 residues. With 3 bases clipped from V and 1 base from J, the junction kept 13 bases outside the gene matches.

The table lists this clone with a few counts. The rearrangement links TRBV5-5 to TRBJ2-3; D perhaps matches TRBD1 (6 bases). Germline V lookup: CDR1 SGHKS, CDR2 YYEKEE (reference sequence). Trimming removed 2 bases at V and 4 bases at J, with 14 bases between. This CDR3 is 15 amino acids long. CDR3 in amino acids: CASSLQGLMADTQYF. CDR3 DNA sequence: TGTGCCAGCAGCTTACAGGGATTGATGGCAGATACGCAGTATTTT.

This sequence joins TRBV6-6 and TRBJ1-1; D is unclear. The germline V and J ends were trimmed by 2 bases and 6 bases, with 13 bases remaining between them. The CDR3 is made up of 14 amino acids. The V gene's germline CDR1 is MNHNY and CDR2 SVGAGI (reference sequence). As DNA, the CDR3 is TGTGCCAGCAGTTACATGGAGGGTCTCGCTGAAGCTTTCTTT. Translated: CASSYMEGLAEAFF.

The J gene is TRBJ1-1, the V gene TRBV7-9; D unclear. This CDR3 is 15 amino acids long. From germline, CDR1 is SEHNR and CDR2 FQNEAQ (reference sequence). The ends were cut back, 1 base at V and 4 bases at J, with 13 bases in the middle. CDR3 region: CASSLGSAMSTEAFF. Here the CDR3 DNA reads TGTGCCAGCAGCTTAGGATCCGCGATGAGCACTGAAGCTTTCTTT.

The chain is built from TRBV2 and TRBJ1-1; D is possibly TRBD1 (5 bases). The CDR3 has 13 amino acids. CDR1 and CDR2 (germline): SNHLY, FYNNEI. Trimming removed 11 bases from V and 5 bases from J, with 18 bases in between. CDR3 nucleotides: TGTGCCGCGACTGCAGGGAGGAGAACTGAAGCTTTCTTT. Protein product: CAATAGRRTEAFF.

This chain links TRBV4-2 with TRBJ2-7; D remains unclear. The V end lost 4 bases, the J end lost 6 bases, and 19 bases lay between the germline ends. The CDR3 is 15 residues long. Per the germline V gene, CDR1 is LGHNA and CDR2 is YNFKEQ. In nucleotides, the CDR3 is TGTGCCAGCAGCCCCAGCAGGTCCCTCCTCGGCGAGCAGTACTTC. As protein: CASSPSRSLLGEQYF.

The rearrangement joins TRBV3-1 (or the pseudogene TRBV3-2) to TRBJ1-3, with 8 bases lining up with TRBD1. From germline, CDR1 is LGHDT and CDR2 YNNKEL (reference sequence). This CDR3 region has 16 residues. J was trimmed by 4 bases and V by 1 base; bases with no gene match: 6. This CDR3 reads CASSQGTGGAGNTIYF. Here the CDR3 DNA reads TGTGCCAGCAGCCAAGGAACAGGGGGGGCCGGAAACACCATATATTTT.